This TCR beta chain was identified in a study of T cell responses to AZD1222 COVID-19 vaccine. Study outcomes and limitations: Donors were largely white British and mainly female; clonal diversity was possibly underestimated.

Here immunoSEQ multiplex PCR was the method, and the copy in TCRdb shows in-frame clones only, minus some. The data show about 120,000 clones, more than 70% seen once. Germline V gene sequence: CDR1 SGDLS, CDR2 YYNGEE. This CDR3 has 12 residues. V dropped 0 bases and J dropped 7 bases, with 4 bases sitting between them. With respect to this clone: The antigen is not known.

The sequenced sample was peripheral blood, obtained on day 0 of AZD1222 vaccination. This TCR was recovered from an adult in good health. The chain carries TRBV9 and TRBJ2-2; D not resolved. The CDR3 region has the DNA TGTGCCAGCAGCGTAGGTGGCGGGGAGCTGTTTTTT. It yields the protein CASSVGGGELFF.